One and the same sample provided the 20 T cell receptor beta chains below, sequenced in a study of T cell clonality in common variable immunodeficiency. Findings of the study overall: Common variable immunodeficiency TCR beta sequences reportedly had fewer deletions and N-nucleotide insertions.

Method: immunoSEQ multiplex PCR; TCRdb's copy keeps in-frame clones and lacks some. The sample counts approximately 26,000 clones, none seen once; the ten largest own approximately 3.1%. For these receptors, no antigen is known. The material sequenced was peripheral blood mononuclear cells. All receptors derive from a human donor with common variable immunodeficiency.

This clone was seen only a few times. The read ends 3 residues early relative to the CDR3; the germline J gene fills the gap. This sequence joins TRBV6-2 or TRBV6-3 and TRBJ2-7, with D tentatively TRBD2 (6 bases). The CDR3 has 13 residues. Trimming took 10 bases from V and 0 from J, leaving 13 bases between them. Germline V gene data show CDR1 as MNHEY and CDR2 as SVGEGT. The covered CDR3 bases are TGTGCCACCAAGGGACTGCTCTCCTACGAG. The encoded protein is CATKGLLSYE. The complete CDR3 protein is CATKGLLSYEQYF.

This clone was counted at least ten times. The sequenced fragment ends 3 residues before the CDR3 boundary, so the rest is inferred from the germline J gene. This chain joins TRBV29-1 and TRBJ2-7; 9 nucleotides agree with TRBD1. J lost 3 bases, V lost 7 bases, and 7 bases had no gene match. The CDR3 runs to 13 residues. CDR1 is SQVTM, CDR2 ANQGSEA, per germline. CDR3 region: CSARTGVDYEQYF. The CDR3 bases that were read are TGCAGCGCCAGGACAGGGGTCGACTACGAG.

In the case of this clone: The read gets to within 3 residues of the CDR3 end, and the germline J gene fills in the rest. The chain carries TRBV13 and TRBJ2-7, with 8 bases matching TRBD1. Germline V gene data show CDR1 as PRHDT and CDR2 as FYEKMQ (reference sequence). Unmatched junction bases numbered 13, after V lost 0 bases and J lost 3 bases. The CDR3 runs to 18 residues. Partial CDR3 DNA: TGTGCCAGCAGCTTAGGGGGACAGGAGGAAGGAGTACGCTACGAG. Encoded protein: CASSLGGQEEGVRYE. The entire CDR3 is CASSLGGQEEGVRYEQYF.

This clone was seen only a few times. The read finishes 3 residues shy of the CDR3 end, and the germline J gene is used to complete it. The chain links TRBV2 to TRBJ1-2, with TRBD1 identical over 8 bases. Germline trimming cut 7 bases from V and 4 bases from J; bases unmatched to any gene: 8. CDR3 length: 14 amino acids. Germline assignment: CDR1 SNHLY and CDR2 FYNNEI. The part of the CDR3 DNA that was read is TGTGCCAGCACCCCGGACAGGGCGGTCTATGGC. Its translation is CASTPDRAVYG. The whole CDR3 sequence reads CASTPDRAVYGYTF.

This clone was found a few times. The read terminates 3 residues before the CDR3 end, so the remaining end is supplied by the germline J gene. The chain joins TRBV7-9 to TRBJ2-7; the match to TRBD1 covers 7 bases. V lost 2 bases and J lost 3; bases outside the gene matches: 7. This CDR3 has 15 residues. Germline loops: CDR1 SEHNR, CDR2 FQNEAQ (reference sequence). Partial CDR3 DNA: TGTGCCAGCAGCTTAACAGGGGCAGTTTACTACGAG. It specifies CASSLTGAVYYE. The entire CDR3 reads CASSLTGAVYYEQYF.

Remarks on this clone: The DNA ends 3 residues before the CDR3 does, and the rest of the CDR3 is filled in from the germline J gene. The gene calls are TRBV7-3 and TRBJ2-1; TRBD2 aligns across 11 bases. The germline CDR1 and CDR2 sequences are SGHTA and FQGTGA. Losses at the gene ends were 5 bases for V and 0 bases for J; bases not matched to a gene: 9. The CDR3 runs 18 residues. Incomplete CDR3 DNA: TGTGCCAGCAGCCACCTCCCAGGGACTAGCGGCTCCTACAATGAG. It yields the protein CASSHLPGTSGSYNE. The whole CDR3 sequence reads CASSHLPGTSGSYNEQFF.

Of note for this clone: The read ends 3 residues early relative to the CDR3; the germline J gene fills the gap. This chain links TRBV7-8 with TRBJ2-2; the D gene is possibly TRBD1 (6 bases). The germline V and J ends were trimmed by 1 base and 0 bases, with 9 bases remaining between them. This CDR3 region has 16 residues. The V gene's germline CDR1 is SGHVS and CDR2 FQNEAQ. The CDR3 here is CASSLGGGANTGELFF. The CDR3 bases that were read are TGTGCCAGCAGCTTAGGAGGGGGAGCGAACACCGGGGAG.

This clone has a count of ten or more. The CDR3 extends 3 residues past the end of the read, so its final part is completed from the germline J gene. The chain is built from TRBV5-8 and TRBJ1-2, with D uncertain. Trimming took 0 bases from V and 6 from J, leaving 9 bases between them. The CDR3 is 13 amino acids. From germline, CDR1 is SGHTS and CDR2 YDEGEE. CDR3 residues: CASSLGQADGYTF. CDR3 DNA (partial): TGTGCCAGCAGCTTGGGCCAGGCCGATGGC.

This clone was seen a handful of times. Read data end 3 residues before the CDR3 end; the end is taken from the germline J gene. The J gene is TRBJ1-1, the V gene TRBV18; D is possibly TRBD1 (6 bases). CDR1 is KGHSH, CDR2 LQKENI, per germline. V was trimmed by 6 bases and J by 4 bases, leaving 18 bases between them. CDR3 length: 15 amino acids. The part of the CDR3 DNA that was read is TGTGCCAGCTCCCGAGGCACAGGGAGGGCCACTGAA. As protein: CASSRGTGRATE. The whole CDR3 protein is CASSRGTGRATEAFF.

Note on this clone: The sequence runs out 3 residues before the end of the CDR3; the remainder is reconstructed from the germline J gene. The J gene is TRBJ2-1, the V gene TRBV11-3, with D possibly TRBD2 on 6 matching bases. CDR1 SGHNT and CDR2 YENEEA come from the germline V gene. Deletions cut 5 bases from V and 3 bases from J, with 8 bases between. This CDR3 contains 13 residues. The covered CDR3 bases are TGTGCCAGCAGCCCGGACTACTACAATGAG. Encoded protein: CASSPDYYNE. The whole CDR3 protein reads CASSPDYYNEQFF.

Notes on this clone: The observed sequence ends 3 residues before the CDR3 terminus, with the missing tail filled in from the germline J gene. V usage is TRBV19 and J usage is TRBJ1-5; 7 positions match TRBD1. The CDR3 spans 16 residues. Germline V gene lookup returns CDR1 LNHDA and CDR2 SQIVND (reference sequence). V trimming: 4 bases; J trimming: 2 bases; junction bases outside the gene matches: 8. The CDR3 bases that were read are TGTGCCAGTAGTACCCGACAGGGTAGGGGCAATCAGCCC. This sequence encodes CASSTRQGRGNQP. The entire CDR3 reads CASSTRQGRGNQPQHF.

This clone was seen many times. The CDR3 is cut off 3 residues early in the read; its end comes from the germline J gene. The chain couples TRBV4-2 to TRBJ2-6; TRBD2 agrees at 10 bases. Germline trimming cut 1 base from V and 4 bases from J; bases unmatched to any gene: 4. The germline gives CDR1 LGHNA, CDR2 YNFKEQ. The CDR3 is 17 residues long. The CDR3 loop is CASSQVSGGAGANVLTF. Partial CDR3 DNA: TGTGCCAGCAGCCAAGTGAGCGGGGGGGCAGGGGCCAACGTC.

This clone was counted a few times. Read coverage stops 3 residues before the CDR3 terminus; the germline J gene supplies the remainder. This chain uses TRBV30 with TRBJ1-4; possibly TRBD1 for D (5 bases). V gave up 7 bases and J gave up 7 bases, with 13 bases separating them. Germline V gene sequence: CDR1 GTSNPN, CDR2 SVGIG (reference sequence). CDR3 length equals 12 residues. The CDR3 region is CASGGTGEKLFF. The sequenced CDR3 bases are TGTGCCTCGGGGGGAACGGGTGAAAAA. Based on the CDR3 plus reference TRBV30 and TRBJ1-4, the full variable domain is SQTIHQWPATLVQPVGSPLSLECTVEGTSNPNLYWYRQAAGRGLQLLFYSVGIGQISSEVPQNLSASRPQDRQFILSSKKLLLSDSGFYLCASGGTGEKLFFGSGTQLSVL.

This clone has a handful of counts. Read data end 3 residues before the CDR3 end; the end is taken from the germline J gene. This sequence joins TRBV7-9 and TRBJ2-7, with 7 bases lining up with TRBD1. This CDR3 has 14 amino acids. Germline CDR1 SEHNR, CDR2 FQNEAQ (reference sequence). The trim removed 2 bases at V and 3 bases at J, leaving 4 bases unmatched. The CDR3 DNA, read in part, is TGTGCCAGCAGCTTATACTGGGACAGCTACGAG. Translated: CASSLYWDSYE. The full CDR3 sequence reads CASSLYWDSYEQYF.

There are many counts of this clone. The CDR3 sequence is CASSLGGGLNTEAFF. The sequenced CDR3 bases are TGTGCCAGCAGCCTGGGGGGGGGACTGAACACTGAA. The chain links TRBV4-2 to TRBJ1-1; perhaps TRBD1 as D (5 bases). The read comes to an end 3 residues before the CDR3 does, leaving the germline J gene to fill in the end. Germline CDR1 and CDR2: LGHNA and YNFKEQ. V gave up 4 bases and J gave up 0 bases, with 12 bases separating them. CDR3 length: 15 amino acids.

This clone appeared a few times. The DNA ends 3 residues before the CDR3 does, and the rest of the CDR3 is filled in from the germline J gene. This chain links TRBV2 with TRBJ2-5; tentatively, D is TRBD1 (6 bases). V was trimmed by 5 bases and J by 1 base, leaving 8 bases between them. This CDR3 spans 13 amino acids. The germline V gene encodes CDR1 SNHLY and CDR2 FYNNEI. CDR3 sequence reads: CASSRQAQETQYF. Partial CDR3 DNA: TGTGCCAGCAGTCGACAGGCCCAAGAGACC.

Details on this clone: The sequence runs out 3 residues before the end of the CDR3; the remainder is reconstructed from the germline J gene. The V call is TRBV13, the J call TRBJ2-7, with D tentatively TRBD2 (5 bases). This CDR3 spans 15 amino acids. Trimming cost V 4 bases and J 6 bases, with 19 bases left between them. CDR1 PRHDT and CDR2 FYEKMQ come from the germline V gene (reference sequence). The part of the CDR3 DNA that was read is TGTGCCAGCAGCTCGACATACACCTACGCGGGCGAG. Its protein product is CASSSTYTYAGE. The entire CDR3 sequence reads CASSSTYTYAGEQYF.

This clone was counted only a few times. CDR3 sequence reads: CASSLHRGSTDTQYF. CDR3 DNA (partial): TGTGCCAGTAGTCTCCACAGGGGTAGCACAGATACG. The rearrangement uses TRBV19 and TRBJ2-3; 7 positions match TRBD1. The read ends 3 residues shy of where the CDR3 ends; the end is completed using the germline J gene. This CDR3 is 15 amino acids long. J was trimmed by 0 bases and V by 5 bases; bases with no gene match: 5. Germline assignment: CDR1 LNHDA and CDR2 SQIVND (reference sequence).

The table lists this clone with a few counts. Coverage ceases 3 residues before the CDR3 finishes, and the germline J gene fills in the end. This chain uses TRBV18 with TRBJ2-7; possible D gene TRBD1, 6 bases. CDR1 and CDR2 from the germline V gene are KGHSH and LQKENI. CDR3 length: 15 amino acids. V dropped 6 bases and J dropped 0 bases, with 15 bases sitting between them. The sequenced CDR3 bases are TGTGCCAGCTCGTACCGGGACATGGTCTCCTACGAG. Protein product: CASSYRDMVSYE. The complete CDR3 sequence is CASSYRDMVSYEQYF.

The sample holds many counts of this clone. CDR3 region: CASSRGGRDGELFF. CDR3 DNA, as far as it was read: TGTGCCAGCAGTCGGGGGGGCAGGGACGGGGAG. The chain couples TRBV2 to TRBJ2-2; 8 bases are shared with TRBD2. The CDR3 end is not reached by the read, which stops 3 residues before it; the germline J gene fills it in. Germline CDR1 is SNHLY and CDR2 is FYNNEI. The CDR3 is 14 residues long. J was trimmed by 7 bases and V by 5 bases; bases with no gene match: 6.